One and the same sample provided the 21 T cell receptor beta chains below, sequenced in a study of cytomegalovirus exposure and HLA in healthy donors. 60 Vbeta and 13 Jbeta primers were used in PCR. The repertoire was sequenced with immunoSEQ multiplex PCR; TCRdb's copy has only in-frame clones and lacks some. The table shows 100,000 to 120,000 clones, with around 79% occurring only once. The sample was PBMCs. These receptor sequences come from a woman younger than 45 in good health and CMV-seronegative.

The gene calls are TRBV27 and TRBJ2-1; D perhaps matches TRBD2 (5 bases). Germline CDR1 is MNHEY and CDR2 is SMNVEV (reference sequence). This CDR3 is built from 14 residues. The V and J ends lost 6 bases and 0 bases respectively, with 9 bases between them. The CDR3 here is CASSLAVSYNEQFF. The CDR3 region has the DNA TGTGCCAGCAGCCTAGCAGTCTCCTACAATGAGCAGTTCTTC.

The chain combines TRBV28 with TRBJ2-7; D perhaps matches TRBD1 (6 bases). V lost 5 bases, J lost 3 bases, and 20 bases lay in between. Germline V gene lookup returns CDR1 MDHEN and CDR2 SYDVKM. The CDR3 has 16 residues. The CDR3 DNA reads TGTGCCAGCAGTCCCGGACAGCGCGGCTGGGACTACGAGCAGTACTTC. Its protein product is CASSPGQRGWDYEQYF. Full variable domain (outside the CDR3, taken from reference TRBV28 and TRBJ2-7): DVKVTQSSRYLVKRTGEKVFLECVQDMDHENMFWYRQDPGLGLRLIYFSYDVKMKEKGDIPEGYSVSREKKERFSLILESASTNQTSMYLCASSPGQRGWDYEQYFGPGTRLTVT.

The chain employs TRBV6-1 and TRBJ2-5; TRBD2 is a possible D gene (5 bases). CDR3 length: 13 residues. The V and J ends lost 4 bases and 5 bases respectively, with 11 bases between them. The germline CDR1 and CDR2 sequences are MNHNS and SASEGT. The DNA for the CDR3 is TGTGCCAGCAGTGTTCTTAGCGCTGAGACCCAGTACTTC. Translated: CASSVLSAETQYF.

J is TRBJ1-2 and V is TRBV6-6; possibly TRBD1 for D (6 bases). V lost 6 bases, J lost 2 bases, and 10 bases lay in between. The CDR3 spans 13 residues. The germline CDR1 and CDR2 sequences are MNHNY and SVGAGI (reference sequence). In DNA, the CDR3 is TGTGCCAGCAGCCCCACAGGGAACTATGGCTACACCTTC. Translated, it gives CASSPTGNYGYTF.

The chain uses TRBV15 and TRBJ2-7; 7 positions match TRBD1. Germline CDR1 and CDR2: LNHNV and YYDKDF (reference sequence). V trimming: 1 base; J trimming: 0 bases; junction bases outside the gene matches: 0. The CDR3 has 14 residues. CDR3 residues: CATSRGDSSYEQYF. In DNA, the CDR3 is TGTGCCACCAGCAGAGGGGACAGCTCCTACGAGCAGTACTTC.

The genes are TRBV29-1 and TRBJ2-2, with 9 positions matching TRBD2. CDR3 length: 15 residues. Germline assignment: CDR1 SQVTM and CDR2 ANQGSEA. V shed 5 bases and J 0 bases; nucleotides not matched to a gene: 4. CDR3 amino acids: CSVRIAGANTGELFF. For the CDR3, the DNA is TGCAGCGTTCGAATAGCGGGGGCGAACACCGGGGAGCTGTTTTTT.

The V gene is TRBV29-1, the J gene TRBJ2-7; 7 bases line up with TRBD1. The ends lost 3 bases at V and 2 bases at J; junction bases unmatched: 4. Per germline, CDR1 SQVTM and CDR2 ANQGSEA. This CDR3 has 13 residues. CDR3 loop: CSVDGDSPYEQYF. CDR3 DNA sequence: TGCAGCGTTGATGGGGACAGTCCCTACGAGCAGTACTTC.

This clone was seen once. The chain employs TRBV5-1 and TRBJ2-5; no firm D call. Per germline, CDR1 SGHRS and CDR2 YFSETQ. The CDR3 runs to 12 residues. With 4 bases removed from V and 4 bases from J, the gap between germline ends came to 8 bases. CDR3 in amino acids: CASSPELETQYF. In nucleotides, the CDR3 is TGCGCCAGCAGCCCCGAGTTAGAGACCCAGTACTTC.

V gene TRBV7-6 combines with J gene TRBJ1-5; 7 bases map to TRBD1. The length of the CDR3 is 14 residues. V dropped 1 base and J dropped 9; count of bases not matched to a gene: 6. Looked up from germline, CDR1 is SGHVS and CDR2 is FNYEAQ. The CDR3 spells CASSLEDRTAPQHF. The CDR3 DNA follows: TGTGCCAGCAGCTTAGAGGACAGGACAGCGCCCCAGCATTTT.

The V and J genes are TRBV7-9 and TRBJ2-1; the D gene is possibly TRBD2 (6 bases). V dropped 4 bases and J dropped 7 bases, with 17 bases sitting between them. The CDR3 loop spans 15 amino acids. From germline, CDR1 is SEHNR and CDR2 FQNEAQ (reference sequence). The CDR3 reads CASSSRGGLGNEQFF. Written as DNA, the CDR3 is TGTGCCAGCAGCTCAAGGGGAGGACTCGGAAATGAGCAGTTCTTC.

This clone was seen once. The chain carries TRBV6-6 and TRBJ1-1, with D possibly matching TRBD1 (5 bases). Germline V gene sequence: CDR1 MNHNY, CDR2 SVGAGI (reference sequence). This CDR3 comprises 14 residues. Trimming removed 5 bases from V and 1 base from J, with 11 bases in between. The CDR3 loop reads CASSPPGGNTEAFF. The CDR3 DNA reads TGTGCCAGCAGTCCCCCCGGGGGGAACACTGAAGCTTTCTTT.

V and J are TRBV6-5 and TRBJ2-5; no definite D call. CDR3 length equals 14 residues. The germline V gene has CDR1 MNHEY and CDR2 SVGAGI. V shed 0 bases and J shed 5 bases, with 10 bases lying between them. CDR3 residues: CASSYSPPRETQYF. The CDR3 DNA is TGTGCCAGCAGTTACTCTCCACCCCGGGAGACCCAGTACTTC.

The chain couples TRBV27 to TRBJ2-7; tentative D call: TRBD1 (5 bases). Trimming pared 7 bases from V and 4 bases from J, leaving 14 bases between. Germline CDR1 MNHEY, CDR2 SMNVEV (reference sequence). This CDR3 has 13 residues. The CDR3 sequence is CASIWGWSYEQYF. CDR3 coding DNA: TGTGCCAGCATTTGGGGCTGGTCGTACGAGCAGTACTTC.

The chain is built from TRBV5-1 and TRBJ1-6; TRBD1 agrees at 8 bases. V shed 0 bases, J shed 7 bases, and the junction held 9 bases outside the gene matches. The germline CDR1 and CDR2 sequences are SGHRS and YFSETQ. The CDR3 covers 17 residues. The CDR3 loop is CASSLASRDRNNSPLHF. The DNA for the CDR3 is TGCGCCAGCAGCTTGGCTTCCCGGGACAGGAACAATTCACCCCTCCACTTT.

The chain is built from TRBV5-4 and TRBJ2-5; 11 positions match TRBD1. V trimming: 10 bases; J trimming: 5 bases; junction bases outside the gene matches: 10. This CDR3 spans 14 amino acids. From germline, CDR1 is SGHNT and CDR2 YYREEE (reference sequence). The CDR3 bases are TGTGCCTGCAACAAGGACAGGGGGCATGAGACCCAGTACTTC. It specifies CACNKDRGHETQYF.

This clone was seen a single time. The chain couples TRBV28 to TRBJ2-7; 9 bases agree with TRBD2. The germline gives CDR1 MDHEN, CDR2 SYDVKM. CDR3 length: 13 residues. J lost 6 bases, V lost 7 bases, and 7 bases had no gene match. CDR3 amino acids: CASTRGRVSEQYF. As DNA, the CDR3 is TGTGCCAGCACACGCGGGAGGGTTTCCGAGCAGTACTTC.

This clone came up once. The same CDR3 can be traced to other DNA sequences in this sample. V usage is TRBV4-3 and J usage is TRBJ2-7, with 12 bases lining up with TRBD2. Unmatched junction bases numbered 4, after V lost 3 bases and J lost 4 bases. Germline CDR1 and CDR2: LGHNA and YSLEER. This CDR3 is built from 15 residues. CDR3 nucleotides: TGCGCCAGCAGCCAGGTACTAGCGGGGGGTTACGAGCAGTACTTC. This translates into CASSQVLAGGYEQYF.

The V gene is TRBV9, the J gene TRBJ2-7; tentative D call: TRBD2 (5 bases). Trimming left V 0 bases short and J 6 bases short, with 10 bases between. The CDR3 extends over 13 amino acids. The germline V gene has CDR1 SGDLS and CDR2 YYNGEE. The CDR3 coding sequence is TGTGCCAGCAGCGTAGAGCTAGCTTCCGAGCAGTACTTC. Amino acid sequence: CASSVELASEQYF.

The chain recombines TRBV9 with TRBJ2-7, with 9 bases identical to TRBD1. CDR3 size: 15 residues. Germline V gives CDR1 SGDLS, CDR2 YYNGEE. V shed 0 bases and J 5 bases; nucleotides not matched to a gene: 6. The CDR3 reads CASSVAGTGSDEQYF. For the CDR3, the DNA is TGTGCCAGCAGCGTAGCCGGGACAGGGAGCGACGAGCAGTACTTC.

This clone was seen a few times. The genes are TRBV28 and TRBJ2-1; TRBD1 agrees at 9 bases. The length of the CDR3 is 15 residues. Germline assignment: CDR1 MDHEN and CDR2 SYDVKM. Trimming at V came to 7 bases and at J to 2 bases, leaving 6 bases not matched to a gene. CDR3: CASNLDRGTYNEQFF. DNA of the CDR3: TGTGCCAGCAATTTGGACAGGGGAACCTACAATGAGCAGTTCTTC.

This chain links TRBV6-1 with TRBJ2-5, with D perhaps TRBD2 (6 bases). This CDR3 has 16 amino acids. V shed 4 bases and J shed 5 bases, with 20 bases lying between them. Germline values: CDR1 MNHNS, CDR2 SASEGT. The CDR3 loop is CASSGQPLGAGETQYF. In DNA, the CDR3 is TGTGCCAGCAGTGGCCAGCCGTTGGGAGCGGGCGAGACCCAGTACTTC.